This record concerns one T cell receptor beta chain sequence. Its antigen is not known. Primed by a sample-barcoded 5' primer and a J-beta primer mix, a second PCR proceeded for 7 to 11 cycles. MiXCR was run by TCRdb on the 5' RACE reads, yielding one entry per CDR3 protein. The repertoire has hundreds of thousands of distinct CDR3 sequences, around two fifths of them found once; the top ten carry roughly 19%. This sample was included in a study of blood T cells in healthy people across ages. Germline CDR1 DFQATT, CDR2 SNEGSKA (reference sequence). The length of the CDR3 is 15 residues. V lost 5 bases to trimming and J lost 1 base, with 14 bases between them. Study-level findings and limits: Naive and antigen-experienced cells were not separated, limiting conclusive comparison. Possibly, changes in expanded clonotypes were confounded because donor CMV status was unknown. Observed TCR beta diversity showed a strong correlation with the percentage of naive T cells as measured by flow cytometry. Long-lived and aged donors differed, with more naive CD4+ cells and higher diversity in the long-lived.

The chain is built from TRBV20-1 and TRBJ2-2; maybe TRBD2 (6 bases). The sequence was obtained from a man in his sixties in good health. The specimen sequenced was blood. This chain's CDR3 is CSASRGSGNTGELFF. The CDR3 DNA reads TGCAGTGCTTCCCGTGGTAGCGGGAACACCGGGGAGCTGTTTTTT.